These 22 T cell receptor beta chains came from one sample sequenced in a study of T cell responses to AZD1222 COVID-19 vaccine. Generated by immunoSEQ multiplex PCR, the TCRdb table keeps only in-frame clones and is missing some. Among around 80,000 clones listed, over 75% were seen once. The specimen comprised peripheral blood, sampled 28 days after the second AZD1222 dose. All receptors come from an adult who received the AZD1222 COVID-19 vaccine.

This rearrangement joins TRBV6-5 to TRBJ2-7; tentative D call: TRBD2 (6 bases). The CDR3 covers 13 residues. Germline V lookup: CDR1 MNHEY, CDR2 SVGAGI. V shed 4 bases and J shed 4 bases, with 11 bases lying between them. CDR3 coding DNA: TGTGCCAGCAGTTTCGGAGGGGTGTACGAGCAGTACTTC. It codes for CASSFGGVYEQYF.

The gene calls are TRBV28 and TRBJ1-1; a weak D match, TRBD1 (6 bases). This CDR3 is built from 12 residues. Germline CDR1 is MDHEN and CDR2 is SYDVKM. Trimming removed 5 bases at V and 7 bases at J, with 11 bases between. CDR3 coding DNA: TGTGCCAGCAGTGAAGGACAGTTTGAAGCTTTCTTT. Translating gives CASSEGQFEAFF.

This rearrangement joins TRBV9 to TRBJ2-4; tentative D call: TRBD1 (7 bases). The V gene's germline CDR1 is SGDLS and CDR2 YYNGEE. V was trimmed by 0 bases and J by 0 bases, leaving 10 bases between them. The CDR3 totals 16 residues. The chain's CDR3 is CASSVGQGLAKNIQYF. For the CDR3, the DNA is TGTGCCAGCAGCGTAGGACAGGGACTAGCCAAAAACATTCAGTACTTC.

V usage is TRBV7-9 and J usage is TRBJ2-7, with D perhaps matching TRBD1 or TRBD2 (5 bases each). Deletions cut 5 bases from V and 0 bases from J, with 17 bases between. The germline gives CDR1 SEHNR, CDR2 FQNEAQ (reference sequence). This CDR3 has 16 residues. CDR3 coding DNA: TGTGCCAGCAGCCAATGGGGGAGACAGATCTCCTACGAGCAGTACTTC. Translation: CASSQWGRQISYEQYF.

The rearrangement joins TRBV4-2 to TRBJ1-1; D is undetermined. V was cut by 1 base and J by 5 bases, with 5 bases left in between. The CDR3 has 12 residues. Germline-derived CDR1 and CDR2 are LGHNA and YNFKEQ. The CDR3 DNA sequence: TGTGCCAGCAGCCAAGCTCGGACTGAAGCTTTCTTT. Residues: CASSQARTEAFF.

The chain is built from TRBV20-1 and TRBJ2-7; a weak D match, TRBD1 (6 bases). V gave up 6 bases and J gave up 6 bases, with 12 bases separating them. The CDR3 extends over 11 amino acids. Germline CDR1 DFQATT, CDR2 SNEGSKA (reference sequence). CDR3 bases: TGCAGTGCCTACAGGGTCCCCGAGCAGTACTTC. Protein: CSAYRVPEQYF.

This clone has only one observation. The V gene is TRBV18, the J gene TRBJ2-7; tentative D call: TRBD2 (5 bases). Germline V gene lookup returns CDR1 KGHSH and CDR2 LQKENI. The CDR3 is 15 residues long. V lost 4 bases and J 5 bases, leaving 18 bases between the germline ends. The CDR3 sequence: CASSLTGISFDEQYF. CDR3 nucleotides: TGTGCCAGCTCACTAACCGGGATCTCATTTGACGAGCAGTACTTC.

This CDR3 is CASSQKTAPGNQPQHF. Written as DNA, the CDR3 is TGTGCCAGCAGCCAAAAGACGGCCCCCGGCAATCAGCCCCAGCATTTT. V gene TRBV5-6 combines with J gene TRBJ1-5; D unclear. V lost 4 bases and J 2 bases, leaving 16 bases between the germline ends. Germline CDR1 reads SGHDT; CDR2 reads YYEEEE. The CDR3 sequence is 16 residues long.

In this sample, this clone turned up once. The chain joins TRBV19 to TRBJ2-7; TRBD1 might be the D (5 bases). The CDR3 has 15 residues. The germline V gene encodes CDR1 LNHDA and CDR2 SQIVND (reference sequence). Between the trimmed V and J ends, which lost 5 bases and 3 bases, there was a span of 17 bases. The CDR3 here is CASSQTGRTFYEQYF. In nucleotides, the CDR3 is TGTGCCAGTAGTCAAACAGGTAGGACGTTCTACGAGCAGTACTTC. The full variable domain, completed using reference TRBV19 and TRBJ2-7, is DGGITQSPKYLFRKEGQNVTLSCEQNLNHDAMYWYRQDPGQGLRLIYYSQIVNDFQKGDIAEGYSVSREKKESFPLTVTSAQKNPTAFYLCASSQTGRTFYEQYFGPGTRLTVT.

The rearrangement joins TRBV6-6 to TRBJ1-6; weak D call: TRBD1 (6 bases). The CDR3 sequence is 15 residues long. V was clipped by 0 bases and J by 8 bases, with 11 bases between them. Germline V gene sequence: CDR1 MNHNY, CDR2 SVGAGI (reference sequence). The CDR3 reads CASSYSGRGDSPLHF. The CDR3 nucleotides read TGTGCCAGCAGTTACTCGGGGAGGGGGGATTCACCCCTCCACTTT.

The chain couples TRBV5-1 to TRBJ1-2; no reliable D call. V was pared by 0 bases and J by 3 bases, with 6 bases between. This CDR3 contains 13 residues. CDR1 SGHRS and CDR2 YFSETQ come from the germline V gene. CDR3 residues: CASSLGHDYGYTF. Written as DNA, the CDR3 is TGCGCCAGCAGCTTGGGGCACGACTATGGCTACACCTTC.

The CDR3, as DNA: TGTGCCATCAGTGAGTCTTTTATCGGGACAGGCCGGAATCAGCCCCAGCATTTT. It yields the protein CAISESFIGTGRNQPQHF. The genes are TRBV10-3 and TRBJ1-5; 8 positions match TRBD1. Unmatched junction bases numbered 11, after V lost 0 bases and J lost 4 bases. This CDR3 contains 18 residues. Looked up from germline, CDR1 is ENHRY and CDR2 is SYGVKD.

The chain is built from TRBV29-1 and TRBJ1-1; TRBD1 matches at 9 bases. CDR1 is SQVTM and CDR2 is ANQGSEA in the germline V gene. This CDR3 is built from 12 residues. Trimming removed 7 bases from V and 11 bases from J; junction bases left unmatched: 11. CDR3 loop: CSARTGEFLAFF. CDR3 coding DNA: TGCAGCGCGAGGACAGGGGAGTTTCTGGCTTTCTTT. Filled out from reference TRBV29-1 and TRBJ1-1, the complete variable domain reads SAVISQKPSRDICQRGTSLTIQCQVDSQVTMMFWYRQQPGQSLTLIATANQGSEATYESGFVIDKFPISRPNLTFSTLTVSNMSPEDSSIYLCSARTGEFLAFFGQGTRLTVV.

CDR3 coding DNA: TGTGCCATCAGGCGGGACAGGGATAACTATGGCTACACCTTC. It codes for CAIRRDRDNYGYTF. The chain links TRBV10-3 to TRBJ1-2; 9 bases map to TRBD1. Germline V lookup: CDR1 ENHRY, CDR2 SYGVKD. Trimming took 6 bases from V and 1 from J; bases not matched to a gene: 3. The CDR3 is made up of 14 amino acids.

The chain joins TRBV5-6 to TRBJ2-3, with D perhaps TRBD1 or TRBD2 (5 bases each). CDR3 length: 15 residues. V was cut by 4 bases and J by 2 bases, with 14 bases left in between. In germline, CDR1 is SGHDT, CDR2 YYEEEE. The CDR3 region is CASSIPDGATDTQYF. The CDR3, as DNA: TGTGCCAGCAGCATCCCCGACGGGGCCACAGATACGCAGTATTTT.

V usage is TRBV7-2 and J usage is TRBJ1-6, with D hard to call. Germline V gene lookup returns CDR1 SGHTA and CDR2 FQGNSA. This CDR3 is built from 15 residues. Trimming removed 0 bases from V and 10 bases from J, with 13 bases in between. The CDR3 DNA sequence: TGTGCCAGCAGCTTAGCGTCGACGCGAAACTCACCCCTCCACTTT. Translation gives CASSLASTRNSPLHF.

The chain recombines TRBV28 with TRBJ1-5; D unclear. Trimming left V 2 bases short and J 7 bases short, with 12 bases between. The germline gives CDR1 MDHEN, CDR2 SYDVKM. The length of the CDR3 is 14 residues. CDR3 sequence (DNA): TGTGCCAGCAGTTTACCGGACGCGTGGCAGCCCCAGCATTTT. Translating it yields CASSLPDAWQPQHF.

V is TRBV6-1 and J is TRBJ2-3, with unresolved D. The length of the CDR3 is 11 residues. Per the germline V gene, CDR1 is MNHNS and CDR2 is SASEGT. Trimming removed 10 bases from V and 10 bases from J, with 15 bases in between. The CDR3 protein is CATVLDGAQYF. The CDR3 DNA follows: TGTGCCACAGTTTTGGACGGAGCGCAGTATTTT.

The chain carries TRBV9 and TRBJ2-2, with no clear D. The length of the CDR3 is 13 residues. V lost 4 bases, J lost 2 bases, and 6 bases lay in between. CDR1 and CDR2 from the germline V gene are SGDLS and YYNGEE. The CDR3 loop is CASSPRNTGELFF. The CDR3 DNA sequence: TGTGCCAGCAGCCCTCGAAACACCGGGGAGCTGTTTTTT. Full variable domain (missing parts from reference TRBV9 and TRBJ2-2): DSGVTQTPKHLITATGQRVTLRCSPRSGDLSVYWYQQSLDQGLQFLIQYYNGEERAKGNILERFSAQQFPDLHSELNLSSLELGDSALYFCASSPRNTGELFFGEGSRLTVL.

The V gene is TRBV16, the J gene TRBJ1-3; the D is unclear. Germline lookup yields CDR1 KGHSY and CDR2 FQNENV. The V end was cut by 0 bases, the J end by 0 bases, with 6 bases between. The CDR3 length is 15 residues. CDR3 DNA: TGTGCCAGCAGCCAATCATCAGGCTCTGGAAACACCATATATTTT. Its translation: CASSQSSGSGNTIYF.

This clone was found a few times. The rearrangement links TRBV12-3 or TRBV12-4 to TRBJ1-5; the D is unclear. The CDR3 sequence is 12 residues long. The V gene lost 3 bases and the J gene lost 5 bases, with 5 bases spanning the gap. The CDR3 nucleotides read TGTGCCAGCAGTTTTCCTGATCAGCCCCAGCATTTT. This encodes CASSFPDQPQHF.

For the CDR3, the DNA is TGCGCCAGCAGCACCGGTCTAGCGGCTGGCTACAATGAGCAGTTCTTC. Protein product: CASSTGLAAGYNEQFF. The chain joins TRBV4-1 to TRBJ2-1, with 7 bases aligning to TRBD2. The length of the CDR3 is 16 residues. Germline V gives CDR1 MGHRA, CDR2 YSYEKL. V shed 5 bases, J shed 3 bases, and the junction held 10 bases outside the gene matches.